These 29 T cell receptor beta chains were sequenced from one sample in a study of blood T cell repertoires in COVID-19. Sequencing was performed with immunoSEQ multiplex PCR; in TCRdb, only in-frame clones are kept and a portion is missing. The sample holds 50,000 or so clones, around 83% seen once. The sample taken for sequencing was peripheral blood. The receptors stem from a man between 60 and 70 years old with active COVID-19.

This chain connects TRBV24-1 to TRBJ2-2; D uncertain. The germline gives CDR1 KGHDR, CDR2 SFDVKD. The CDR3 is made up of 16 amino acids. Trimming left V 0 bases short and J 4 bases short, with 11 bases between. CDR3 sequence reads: CATSDLSWAGTGELFF. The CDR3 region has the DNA TGTGCCACCAGTGATTTGAGTTGGGCTGGCACCGGGGAGCTGTTTTTT.

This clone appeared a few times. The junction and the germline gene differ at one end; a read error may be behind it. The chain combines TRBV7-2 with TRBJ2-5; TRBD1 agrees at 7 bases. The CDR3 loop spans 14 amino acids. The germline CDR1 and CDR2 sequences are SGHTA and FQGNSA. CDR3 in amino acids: CASNERRVGGHPHF. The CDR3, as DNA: TGTGCCAGCAACGAAAGAAGAGTAGGGGGCCATCCTCACTTC. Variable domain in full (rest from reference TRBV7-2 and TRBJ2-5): GAGVSQSPSNKVTEKGKDVELRCDPISGHTALYWYRQSLGQGLEFLIYFQGNSAPDKSGLPSDRFSAERTGGSVSTLTIQRTQQEDSAVYLCASNERRVGGHPHFGPGTRLLVL.

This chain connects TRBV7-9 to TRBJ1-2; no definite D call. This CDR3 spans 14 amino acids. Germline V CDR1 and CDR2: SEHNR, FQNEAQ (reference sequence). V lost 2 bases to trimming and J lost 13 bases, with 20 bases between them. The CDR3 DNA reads TGTGCCAGCAGCTTACTAGAAGTGAAATTAGAGGGCACCTTC. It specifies CASSLLEVKLEGTF.

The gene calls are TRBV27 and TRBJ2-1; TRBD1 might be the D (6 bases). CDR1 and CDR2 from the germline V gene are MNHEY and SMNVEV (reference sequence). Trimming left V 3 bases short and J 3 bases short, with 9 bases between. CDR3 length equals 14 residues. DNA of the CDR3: TGTGCCAGCAGTTTTACAGGGCGCTACAATGAGCAGTTCTTC. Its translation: CASSFTGRYNEQFF.

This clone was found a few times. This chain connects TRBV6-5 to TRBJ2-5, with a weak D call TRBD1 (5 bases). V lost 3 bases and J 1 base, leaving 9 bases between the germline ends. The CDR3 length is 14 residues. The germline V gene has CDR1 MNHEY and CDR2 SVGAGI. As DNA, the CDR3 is TGTGCCAGCAGTTATGGCAGGGCCCAAGAGACCCAGTACTTC. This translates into CASSYGRAQETQYF.

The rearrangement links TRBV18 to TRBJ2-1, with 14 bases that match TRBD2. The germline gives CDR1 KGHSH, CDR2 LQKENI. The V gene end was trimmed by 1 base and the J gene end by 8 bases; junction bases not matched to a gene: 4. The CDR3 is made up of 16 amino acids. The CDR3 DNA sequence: TGTGCCAGCTCACCACGAACGACTAGCGGGGGGGATGAGCAGTTCTTC. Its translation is CASSPRTTSGGDEQFF.

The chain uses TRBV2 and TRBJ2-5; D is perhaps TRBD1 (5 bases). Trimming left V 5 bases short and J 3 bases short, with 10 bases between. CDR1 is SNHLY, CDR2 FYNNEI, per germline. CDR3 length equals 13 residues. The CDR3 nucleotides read TGTGCCAGCAGTTCCAGCAGGGAAGAGACCCAGTACTTC. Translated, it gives CASSSSREETQYF.

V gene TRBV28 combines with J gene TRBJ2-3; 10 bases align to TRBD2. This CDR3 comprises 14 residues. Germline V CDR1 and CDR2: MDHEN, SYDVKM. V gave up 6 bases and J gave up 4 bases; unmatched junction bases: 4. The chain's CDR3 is CASSIAGGADTQYF. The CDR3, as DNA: TGTGCCAGCAGCATAGCGGGAGGCGCAGATACGCAGTATTTT.

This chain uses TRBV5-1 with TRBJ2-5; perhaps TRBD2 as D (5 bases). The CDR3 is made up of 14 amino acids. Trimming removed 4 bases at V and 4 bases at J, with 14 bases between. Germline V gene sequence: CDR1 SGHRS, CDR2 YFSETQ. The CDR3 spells CASSPGHGGETQYF. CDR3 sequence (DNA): TGCGCCAGCAGCCCCGGTCATGGAGGAGAGACCCAGTACTTC.

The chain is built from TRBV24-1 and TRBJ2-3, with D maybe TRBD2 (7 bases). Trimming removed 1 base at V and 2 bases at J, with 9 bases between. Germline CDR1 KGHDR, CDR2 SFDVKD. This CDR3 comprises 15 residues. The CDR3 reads CATSDLGGDTDTQYF. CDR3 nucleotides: TGTGCCACCAGTGATTTAGGGGGGGACACAGATACGCAGTATTTT.

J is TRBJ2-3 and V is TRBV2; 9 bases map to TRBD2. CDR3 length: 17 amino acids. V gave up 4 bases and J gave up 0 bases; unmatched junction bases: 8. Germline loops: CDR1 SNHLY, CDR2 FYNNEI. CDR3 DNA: TGTGCCAGCAGTGGAGGACTAGCGACTCCAAGCACAGATACGCAGTATTTT. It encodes CASSGGLATPSTDTQYF.

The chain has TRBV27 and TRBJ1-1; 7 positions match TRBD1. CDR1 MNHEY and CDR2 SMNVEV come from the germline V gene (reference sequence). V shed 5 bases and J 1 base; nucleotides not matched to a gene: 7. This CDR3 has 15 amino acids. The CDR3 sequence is CASSPQQGKNTEAFF. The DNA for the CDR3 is TGTGCCAGCAGTCCTCAACAGGGGAAGAACACTGAAGCTTTCTTT.

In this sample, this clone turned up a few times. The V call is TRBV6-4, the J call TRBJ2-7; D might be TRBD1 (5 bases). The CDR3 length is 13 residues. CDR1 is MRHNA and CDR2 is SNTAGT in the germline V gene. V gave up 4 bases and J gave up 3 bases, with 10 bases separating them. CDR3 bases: TGTGCCAGCAGTGCCACTCAGGGCTACGAGCAGTACTTC. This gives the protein CASSATQGYEQYF.

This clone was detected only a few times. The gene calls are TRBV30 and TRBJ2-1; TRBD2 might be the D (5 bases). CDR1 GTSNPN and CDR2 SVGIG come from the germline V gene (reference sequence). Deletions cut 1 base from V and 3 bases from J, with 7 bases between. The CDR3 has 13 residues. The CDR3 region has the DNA TGTGCCTGGAGTGGGAGGTTCTACAATGAGCAGTTCTTC. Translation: CAWSGRFYNEQFF.

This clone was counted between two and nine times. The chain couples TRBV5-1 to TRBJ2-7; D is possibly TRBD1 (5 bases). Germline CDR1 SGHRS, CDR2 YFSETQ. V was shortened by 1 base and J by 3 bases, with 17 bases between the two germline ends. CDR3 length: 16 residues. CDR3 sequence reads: CASSLRPQGASYEQYF. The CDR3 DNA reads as TGCGCCAGCAGCTTGCGCCCTCAAGGGGCGAGCTACGAGCAGTACTTC.

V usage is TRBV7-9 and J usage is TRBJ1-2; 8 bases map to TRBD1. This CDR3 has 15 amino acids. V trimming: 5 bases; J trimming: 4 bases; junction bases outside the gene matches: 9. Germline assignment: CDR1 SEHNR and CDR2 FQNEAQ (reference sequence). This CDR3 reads CASSRDRSSTYGYTF. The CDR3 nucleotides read TGTGCCAGCAGCCGGGACAGGAGCTCCACCTATGGCTACACCTTC.

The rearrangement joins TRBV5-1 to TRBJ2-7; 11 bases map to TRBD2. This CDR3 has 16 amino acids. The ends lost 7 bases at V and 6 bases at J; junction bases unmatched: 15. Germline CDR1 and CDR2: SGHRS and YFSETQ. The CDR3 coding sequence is TGCGCCAGCGGGGGGACTAGCGGCTCGGCCCTCCTCGAGCAGTACTTC. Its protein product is CASGGTSGSALLEQYF.

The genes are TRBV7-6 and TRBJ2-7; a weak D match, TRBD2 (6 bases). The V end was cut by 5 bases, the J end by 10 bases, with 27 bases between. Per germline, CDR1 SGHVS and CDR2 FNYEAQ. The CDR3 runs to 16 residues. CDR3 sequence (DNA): TGTGCCAGCAGCCAAGGCCGGGACCGGGGGACTTGGGAACAGTACTTC. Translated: CASSQGRDRGTWEQYF.

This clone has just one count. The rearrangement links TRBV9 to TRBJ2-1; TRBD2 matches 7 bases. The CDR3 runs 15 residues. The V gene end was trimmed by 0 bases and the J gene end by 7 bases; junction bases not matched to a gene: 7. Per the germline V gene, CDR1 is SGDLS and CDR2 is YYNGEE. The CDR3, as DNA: TGTGCCAGCAGCGTAGAGGCGGGGGATTTAAATGAGCAGTTCTTC. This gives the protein CASSVEAGDLNEQFF.

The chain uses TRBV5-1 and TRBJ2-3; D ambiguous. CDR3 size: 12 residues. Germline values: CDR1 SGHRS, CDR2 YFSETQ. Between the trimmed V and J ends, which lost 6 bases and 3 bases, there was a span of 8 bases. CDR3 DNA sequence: TGCGCCAGCACTGGCACGACAGATACGCAGTATTTT. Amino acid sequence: CASTGTTDTQYF.

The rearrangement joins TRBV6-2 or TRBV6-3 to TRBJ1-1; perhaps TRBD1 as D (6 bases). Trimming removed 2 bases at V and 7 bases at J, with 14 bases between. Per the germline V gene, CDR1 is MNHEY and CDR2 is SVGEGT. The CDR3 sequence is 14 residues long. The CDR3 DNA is TGTGCCAGCAGTTACGCCTCAGCGGACAGTGAAGCTTTCTTT. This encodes CASSYASADSEAFF.

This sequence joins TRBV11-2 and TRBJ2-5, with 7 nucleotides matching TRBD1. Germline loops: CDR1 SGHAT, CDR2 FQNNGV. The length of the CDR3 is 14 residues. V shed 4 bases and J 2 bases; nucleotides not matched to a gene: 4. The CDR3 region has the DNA TGTGCCAGCAGCTCAGGGACAGAGCAAGAGACCCAGTACTTC. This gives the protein CASSSGTEQETQYF.

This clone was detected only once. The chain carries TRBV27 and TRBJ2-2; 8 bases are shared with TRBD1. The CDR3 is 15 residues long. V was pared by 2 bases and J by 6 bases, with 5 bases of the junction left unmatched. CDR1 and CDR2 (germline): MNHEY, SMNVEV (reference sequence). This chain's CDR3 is CASSLTGTGSGELFF. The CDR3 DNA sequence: TGTGCCAGCAGTTTAACCGGGACAGGATCCGGGGAGCTGTTTTTT.

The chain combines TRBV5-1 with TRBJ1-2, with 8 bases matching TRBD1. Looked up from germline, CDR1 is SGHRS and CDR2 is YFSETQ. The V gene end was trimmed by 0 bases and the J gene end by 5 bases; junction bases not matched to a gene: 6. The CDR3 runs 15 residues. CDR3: CASSLVETGGYGYTF. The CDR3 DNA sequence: TGCGCCAGCAGCTTGGTTGAAACAGGGGGGTATGGCTACACCTTC.

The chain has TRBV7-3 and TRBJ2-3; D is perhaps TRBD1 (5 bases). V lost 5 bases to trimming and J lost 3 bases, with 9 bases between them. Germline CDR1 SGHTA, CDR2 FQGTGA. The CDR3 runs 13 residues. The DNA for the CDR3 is TGTGCCAGCAGCACGACAGTAACAGATACGCAGTATTTT. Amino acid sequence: CASSTTVTDTQYF.

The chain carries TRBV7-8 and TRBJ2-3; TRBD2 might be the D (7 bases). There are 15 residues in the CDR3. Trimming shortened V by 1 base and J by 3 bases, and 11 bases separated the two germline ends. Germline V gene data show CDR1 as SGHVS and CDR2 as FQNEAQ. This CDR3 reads CASSLGGGATDTQYF. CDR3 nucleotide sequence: TGTGCCAGCAGCTTAGGTGGGGGGGCGACAGATACGCAGTATTTT.

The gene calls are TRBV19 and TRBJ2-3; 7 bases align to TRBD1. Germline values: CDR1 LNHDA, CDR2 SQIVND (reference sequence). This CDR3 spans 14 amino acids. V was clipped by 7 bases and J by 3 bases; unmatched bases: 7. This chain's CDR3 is CASIPRGRTDTQYF. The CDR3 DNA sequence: TGTGCCAGTATACCTAGGGGGCGGACAGATACGCAGTATTTT.

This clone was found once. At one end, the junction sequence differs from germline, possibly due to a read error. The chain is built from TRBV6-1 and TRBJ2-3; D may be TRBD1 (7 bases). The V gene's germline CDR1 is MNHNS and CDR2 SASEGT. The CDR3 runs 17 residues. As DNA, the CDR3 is TGTGCCAGCAGAGAAGGAGGGACAGCGCTCCTCACAGATACGCAGTATTTT. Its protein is CASREGGTALLTDTQYF.

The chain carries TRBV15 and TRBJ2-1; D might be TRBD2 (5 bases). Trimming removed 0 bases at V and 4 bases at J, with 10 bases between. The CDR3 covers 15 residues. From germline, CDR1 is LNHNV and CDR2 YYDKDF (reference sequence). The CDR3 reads CATSRDATGYNEQFF. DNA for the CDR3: TGTGCCACCAGCAGAGACGCGACGGGGTACAATGAGCAGTTCTTC.